Described below is a single T cell receptor beta chain sequence and its context. Germline CDR1 is SGHNT and CDR2 is YYREEE (reference sequence). This CDR3 has 17 residues. Trimming cost V 0 bases and J 0 bases, with 14 bases left between them. Only in-frame clones appear in the TCRdb table, and some are missing; sequencing was by immunoSEQ multiplex PCR. This sample yields 250,000 to 300,000 clones, of which about 68% are seen a single time; around 3.4% belongs to the top ten. The record originates from a study of blood T cell repertoires in COVID-19. Sequenced material: peripheral blood. The TCR sequence derives from a woman of 80 years or more with acute or convalescent COVID-19. This chain links TRBV5-4 with TRBJ2-3; maybe TRBD1 (6 bases). CDR3 amino acids: CASSLGVLGASTDTQYF. The CDR3 bases are TGTGCCAGCAGCTTGGGGGTCCTGGGGGCTAGCACAGATACGCAGTATTTT.